One and the same sample provided the 20 T cell receptor beta chains below, sequenced in a study of OX40 agonist ivuxolimab in advanced cancers. Produced via immunoSEQ multiplex PCR; TCRdb's table is partial and in-frame only. The repertoire holds approximately 130,000 clones, approximately 94% seen once, with over 0.8% in the top ten. The material sequenced was CD4+ or CD8+ T cells sorted from blood, taken in a trial of the OX40 agonist ivuxolimab. These receptor sequences come from an adult with an advanced solid tumor such as melanoma, head and neck, liver or kidney cancer.

The genes are TRBV18 and TRBJ1-1; 8 bases fit TRBD1. Germline CDR1 KGHSH, CDR2 LQKENI. This CDR3 has 18 amino acids. With V trimmed by 6 bases and J by 1 base, 16 bases remained unmatched. In nucleotides, the CDR3 is TGTGCCAGCTCTGCGGTCCCCCTTCCCGGGACAGGGAACACTGAAGCTTTCTTT. Its translation is CASSAVPLPGTGNTEAFF.

This clone was seen only once. This sequence joins TRBV9 and TRBJ2-3; 10 nucleotides align to TRBD2. Unmatched junction bases numbered 3, after V lost 4 bases and J lost 1 base. The CDR3 contains 15 residues. Germline assignment: CDR1 SGDLS and CDR2 YYNGEE. Here the CDR3 reads CASSFLAGGTDTQYF. The CDR3 DNA sequence: TGTGCCAGCAGCTTCCTAGCGGGGGGCACAGATACGCAGTATTTT.

This clone was seen a single time. The CDR3 sequence: CASSLELRGLAGLRGELFF. In DNA, the CDR3 is TGTGCCAGCAGCTTAGAGCTTAGGGGCCTAGCGGGACTACGCGGGGAGCTGTTTTTT. This chain uses TRBV7-9 with TRBJ2-2, with 9 bases that match TRBD2. This CDR3 has 19 amino acids. Losses at the gene ends were 1 base for V and 7 bases for J; bases not matched to a gene: 16. Germline CDR1 SEHNR, CDR2 FQNEAQ (reference sequence).

The chain has TRBV6-4 and TRBJ2-1; 8 bases match TRBD2. CDR3 size: 15 residues. The germline V gene has CDR1 MRHNA and CDR2 SNTAGT. Trimming at V came to 6 bases and at J to 0 bases, leaving 4 bases not matched to a gene. CDR3 sequence reads: CASSPSGYSYNEQFF. The CDR3 coding sequence is TGTGCCAGCAGCCCTAGCGGGTACTCCTACAATGAGCAGTTCTTC.

The chain links TRBV7-2 to TRBJ2-5, with D possibly TRBD2 on 5 matching bases. Germline values: CDR1 SGHTA, CDR2 FQGNSA. CDR3 size: 14 residues. Deletions cut 4 bases from V and 5 bases from J, with 14 bases between. The CDR3 reads CASSSRRGEETQYF. As DNA, the CDR3 is TGTGCCAGCAGCTCACGTCGTGGGGAGGAGACCCAGTACTTC.

Details on this clone: Other DNA sequences in the same sample also yield this CDR3. The chain combines TRBV7-3 with TRBJ2-3; D possibly corresponds to TRBD2 (6 bases). Germline V gene lookup returns CDR1 SGHTA and CDR2 FQGTGA. The CDR3 length is 14 residues. V lost 1 base to trimming and J lost 1 base, with 6 bases between them. The CDR3 DNA sequence: TGTGCCAGCAGCTTAAGCGGGGGCACAGATACGCAGTATTTT. It is translated as CASSLSGGTDTQYF.

The rearrangement joins TRBV6-1 to TRBJ2-7; D is possibly TRBD2 (5 bases). The CDR3 extends over 14 amino acids. Germline CDR1 is MNHNS and CDR2 is SASEGT. The V and J ends lost 3 bases and 3 bases respectively, with 12 bases between them. CDR3 coding DNA: TGTGCCAGCAGTGATCATCGGGGATTCTACGAGCAGTACTTC. Protein product: CASSDHRGFYEQYF.

The V and J genes are TRBV10-1 and TRBJ2-2; perhaps TRBD2 as D (6 bases). Germline values: CDR1 WNHNN, CDR2 SYGVQD (reference sequence). The CDR3 covers 15 residues. The ends were cut back, 5 bases at V and 5 bases at J, with 15 bases in the middle. The CDR3 nucleotides are TGCGCCAGCAGTTCCTCCTTGGGAGGAACCGGGGAGCTGTTTTTT. This gives the protein CASSSSLGGTGELFF.

V gene TRBV18 combines with J gene TRBJ2-3; D is unresolved. Looked up from germline, CDR1 is KGHSH and CDR2 is LQKENI. There are 16 residues in the CDR3. V was trimmed by 0 bases and J by 2 bases, leaving 12 bases between them. CDR3 loop: CASSPPTSAPTDTQYF. CDR3 coding DNA: TGTGCCAGCTCACCACCGACAAGCGCTCCCACAGATACGCAGTATTTT.

This chain's CDR3 is CAEPRTGLNQPQHF. CDR3 DNA sequence: TGTGCCGAGCCCCGTACGGGGCTCAATCAGCCCCAGCATTTT. The gene calls are TRBV5-3 and TRBJ1-5; a possible D gene is TRBD1 (5 bases). TRBV5-3 is an ORF, with its function uncertain. V was trimmed by 10 bases and J by 3 bases, leaving 17 bases between them. This CDR3 spans 14 amino acids.

This rearrangement joins TRBV19 to TRBJ1-2; D not resolved. V lost 3 bases, J lost 5 bases, and 10 bases lay in between. Germline V CDR1 and CDR2: LNHDA, SQIVND (reference sequence). The CDR3 is 13 amino acids. The DNA of the CDR3 is TGTGCCAGTAGTATCGGGCCATCATATGGCTACACCTTC. It translates to CASSIGPSYGYTF.

This chain joins TRBV6-1 and TRBJ2-5; 12 bases align to TRBD2. V was clipped by 4 bases and J by 4 bases; unmatched bases: 7. Germline CDR1 and CDR2: MNHNS and SASEGT. This CDR3 is built from 16 residues. The CDR3 DNA follows: TGTGCCAGCAGTGGGTCTAGCGGGAGGGCCAGAGAGACCCAGTACTTC. This codes for CASSGSSGRARETQYF.

J is TRBJ2-1 and V is TRBV19; possibly TRBD2 for D (5 bases). The V and J ends lost 4 bases and 4 bases respectively, with 14 bases between them. The CDR3 totals 15 residues. In germline, CDR1 is LNHDA, CDR2 SQIVND (reference sequence). This chain's CDR3 is CASSTPLAGYNEQFF. CDR3 DNA sequence: TGTGCCAGTAGTACCCCCCTAGCAGGATACAATGAGCAGTTCTTC.

This chain connects TRBV9 to TRBJ1-6, with D possibly TRBD1 on 5 matching bases. V was cut by 0 bases and J by 12 bases, with 10 bases left in between. There are 13 residues in the CDR3. Germline values: CDR1 SGDLS, CDR2 YYNGEE. The CDR3 DNA reads TGTGCCAGCAGCGTAGATCAGGGATTACCCCTCCACTTT. It translates to CASSVDQGLPLHF.

The chain recombines TRBV6-5 with TRBJ2-5; 9 bases map to TRBD1. Unmatched junction bases numbered 7, after V lost 1 base and J lost 7 bases. Germline V gives CDR1 MNHEY, CDR2 SVGAGI. The CDR3 contains 15 residues. The CDR3 protein is CASSYWGTGTGTQYF. As DNA, the CDR3 is TGTGCCAGCAGTTACTGGGGGACAGGGACTGGGACCCAGTACTTC.

The chain uses TRBV5-1 and TRBJ1-5; D possibly corresponds to TRBD1 (6 bases). CDR1 is SGHRS and CDR2 is YFSETQ in the germline V gene. With 1 base removed from V and 5 bases from J, the gap between germline ends came to 16 bases. The CDR3 contains 16 residues. The CDR3 protein is CASSLRPGAGDQPQHF. The DNA for the CDR3 is TGCGCCAGCAGCTTGAGGCCGGGGGCGGGAGATCAGCCCCAGCATTTT.

V gene TRBV6-5 combines with J gene TRBJ2-7; 8 bases align to TRBD1. Looked up from germline, CDR1 is MNHEY and CDR2 is SVGAGI. V dropped 7 bases and J dropped 5; count of bases not matched to a gene: 7. This CDR3 has 13 amino acids. The CDR3 DNA sequence: TGTGCCAGCAATAACGGGGACAGGAACGAGCAGTACTTC. Its protein is CASNNGDRNEQYF.

The V gene is TRBV9, the J gene TRBJ2-3; D is possibly TRBD2 (6 bases). From germline, CDR1 is SGDLS and CDR2 YYNGEE. The CDR3 extends over 18 amino acids. V lost 0 bases, J lost 3 bases, and 20 bases lay in between. The CDR3 bases are TGTGCCAGCAGCGTAGGGTCGGGAGCGACCACGGTGACAGATACGCAGTATTTT. As protein: CASSVGSGATTVTDTQYF.

V is TRBV2 and J is TRBJ2-2, with D possibly matching TRBD2 (5 bases). Germline-derived CDR1 and CDR2 are SNHLY and FYNNEI. Trimming took off 3 bases at V and 7 bases at J, with 9 bases between the two ends. The CDR3 has 13 amino acids. For the CDR3, the DNA is TGTGCCAGCAGTGAGGAGGAGATCGGGGAGCTGTTTTTT. Amino acids: CASSEEEIGELFF.

The rearrangement joins TRBV7-2 to TRBJ1-2, with TRBD1 as a possible D gene (5 bases). Trimming cost V 3 bases and J 0 bases, with 8 bases left between them. Germline CDR1 is SGHTA and CDR2 is FQGNSA. This CDR3 is 14 amino acids long. The CDR3 nucleotides are TGTGCCAGCAGCTTTGGACAAGCTAACTATGGCTACACCTTC. Encoded protein: CASSFGQANYGYTF.